This T cell receptor beta chain was profiled in a study of blood T cells in healthy people across ages. This clonotype has at least ten counts. Next came a second PCR, run for about 7 to 11 cycles, which used a sample-barcoded 5' primer along with a J-beta primer mix. In TCRdb, the 5' RACE reads were re-called with MiXCR into one record per CDR3 protein. The sample carries under 2 million distinct CDR3 sequences, about 35% recorded once. Investigators took about 9.4 milliliters of peripheral blood from every donor. Total RNA extraction produced at least 5.5 micrograms (per sample) for the study. The germline CDR1 and CDR2 sequences are SEHNR and FQNEAQ (reference sequence). Trimming shortened V by 1 base and J by 4 bases, and 7 bases separated the two germline ends. The CDR3 totals 13 residues.

Material for sequencing was blood. This chain joins TRBV7-9 and TRBJ1-1; D is unclear. This TCR derives from a woman in her twenties or thirties in good health. CDR3 nucleotide sequence: TGTGCCAGCAGCTTAGAGGCGGGCACTGAAGCTTTCTTT. Protein sequence: CASSLEAGTEAFF.